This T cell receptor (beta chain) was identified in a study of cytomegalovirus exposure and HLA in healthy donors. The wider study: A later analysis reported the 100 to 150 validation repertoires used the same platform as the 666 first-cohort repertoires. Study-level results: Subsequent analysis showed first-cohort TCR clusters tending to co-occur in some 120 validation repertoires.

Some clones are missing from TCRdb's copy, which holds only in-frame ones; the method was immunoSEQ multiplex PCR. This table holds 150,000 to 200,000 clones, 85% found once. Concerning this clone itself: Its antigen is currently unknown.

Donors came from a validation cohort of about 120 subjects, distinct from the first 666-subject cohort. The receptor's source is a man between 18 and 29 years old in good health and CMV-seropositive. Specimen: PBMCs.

CDR3 coding DNA: TGTGCCAGCAGCTTAGGGCGGGACTATGGCTACACCTTC. Translated: CASSLGRDYGYTF. The chain is built from TRBV7-9 and TRBJ1-2; D gene uncertain. Per the germline V gene, CDR1 is SEHNR and CDR2 is FQNEAQ (reference sequence). V was trimmed by 1 base and J by 3 bases, leaving 6 bases between them. There are 13 residues in the CDR3.